The 5 T cell receptor beta chains reported below all come from one sample, sequenced in a study of patients and donors after allogeneic stem cell transplantation. TCRdb independently ran MiXCR on the RT-PCR reads; one entry per CDR3 protein. The sample contains roughly 940,000 distinct CDR3 sequences, roughly 18% of which appear only once. The sequenced sample consisted of blood, either unsorted or a sorted T cell fraction (not recorded which). These receptor sequences come from a human donor who was either an allogeneic HSCT recipient or a stem cell or donor lymphocyte infusion donor (not recorded which). It is not recorded whose cells these are; they may come from a transplant donor.

This clonotype occurred a few times. The rearrangement uses TRBV29-1 and TRBJ2-5; D assignment may be TRBD1 or TRBD2 (5 bases each). V was shortened by 7 bases and J by 1 base, with 19 bases between the two germline ends. The V gene's germline CDR1 is SQVTM and CDR2 ANQGSEA. The CDR3 is 15 residues long. Here the CDR3 DNA reads TGCAGCGCTCCTAACCCCAGGGACGGCCAAGAGACCCAGTACTTC. As protein: CSAPNPRDGQETQYF.

V usage is TRBV5-1 and J usage is TRBJ2-1, with TRBD1 matching over 9 bases. Germline CDR1 is SGHRS and CDR2 is YFSETQ. With V trimmed by 2 bases and J by 3 bases, 6 bases remained unmatched. The CDR3 is made up of 16 amino acids. The CDR3 bases are TGCGCCAGCAGCTTTGGTTGGACAGGGGTCTACAATGAGCAGTTCTTC. The encoded protein is CASSFGWTGVYNEQFF. Combining the CDR3 with reference TRBV5-1 and TRBJ2-1 gives the whole variable domain KAGVTQTPRYLIKTRGQQVTLSCSPISGHRSVSWYQQTPGQGLQFLFEYFSETQRNKGNFPGRFSGRQFSNSRSEMNVSTLELGDSALYLCASSFGWTGVYNEQFFGPGTRLTVL.

The table lists this clonotype with a few counts. J is TRBJ1-1 and V is TRBV5-1; D remains unclear. Germline V lookup: CDR1 SGHRS, CDR2 YFSETQ. This CDR3 has 11 amino acids. Trimming pared 6 bases from V and 7 bases from J, leaving 10 bases between. The CDR3, as DNA: TGCGCCAGCAAAGTCGGTAGTGAAGCTTTCTTT. This codes for CASKVGSEAFF.

This clonotype has only a few counts. The rearrangement links TRBV5-1 to TRBJ1-1; 7 bases agree with TRBD1. CDR1 is SGHRS and CDR2 is YFSETQ in the germline V gene. Unmatched junction bases numbered 7, after V lost 4 bases and J lost 4 bases. CDR3 length: 14 residues. CDR3: CASSAGQAFTEAFF. The CDR3 DNA reads as TGCGCCAGCAGCGCTGGACAGGCCTTCACTGAAGCTTTCTTT.

This clonotype has more than one count but fewer than ten. The rearrangement joins TRBV10-3 to TRBJ1-1; D gene uncertain. The V end lost 5 bases, the J end lost 8 bases, and 12 bases lay between the germline ends. This CDR3 has 12 residues. CDR1 and CDR2 from the germline V gene are ENHRY and SYGVKD. CDR3 sequence (DNA): TGTGCCATCAGTAAGGACGGAGGAGAAGCTTTCTTT. Encoded protein: CAISKDGGEAFF.